This TCR beta chain was identified in a study of cytomegalovirus exposure and HLA in healthy donors. Study overall: A later analysis reported the roughly 130 validation repertoires used the same platform as the roughly 670 first-cohort repertoires.

This clone came up a few times. This CDR3 is built from 16 residues. Germline CDR1 SEHNR, CDR2 FQNEAQ (reference sequence). With 2 bases clipped from V and 7 bases from J, the junction kept 10 bases outside the gene matches. TCRdb's table, derived via immunoSEQ multiplex PCR, lists solely in-frame clones and lacks some. Counted here are about 140,000 clones, 85% to 90% occurring once; the ten biggest clones make up roughly 10%. The sequence came from a man aged 18 to 30 in good health and CMV-seropositive. Sequenced material: PBMCs. The chain links TRBV7-9 to TRBJ2-1; 8 bases line up with TRBD2. DNA of the CDR3: TGTGCCAGCAGCTTATATTGGACTAGCCGCCCGAATGAGCAGTTCTTC. Protein: CASSLYWTSRPNEQFF.